The present entry profiles one TCR beta chain with its context. The repertoire was sequenced with immunoSEQ multiplex PCR; TCRdb's copy has only in-frame clones and lacks some. The sample carries approximately 260,000 clones, approximately 78% recorded once. This CDR3 is built from 17 residues. Per the germline V gene, CDR1 is LNHDA and CDR2 is SQIVND (reference sequence). With V trimmed by 6 bases and J by 0 bases, 11 bases remained unmatched. The data were obtained in a study of blood T cell repertoires in COVID-19. About the research overall: Nucleic acid was either cDNA or gDNA, and it came from T cells, B-cell-depleted T cells, or PBMCs.

This TCR came from a woman aged 55-69 years with active or convalescent COVID-19. V gene TRBV19 combines with J gene TRBJ1-2, with 9 positions matching TRBD1. Sample: peripheral blood. The CDR3 DNA follows: TGTGCCAGTAGGATGATCCGGGACAGGGATTCTAACTATGGCTACACCTTC. Protein sequence: CASRMIRDRDSNYGYTF.